This is a list of T cell receptor beta chains from one sample in a study of metastatic and nonmetastatic thyroid tumors. TCRdb re-called clones via MiXCR from the PCR reads. The profile shows roughly 30,000 clones, roughly a sixth of them singletons. The sample was blood. All receptors come from a female donor with papillary thyroid cancer or a benign thyroid nodule (not recorded which). Some clones in this sample may be carry-over from other donors' samples. Each CDR3 is given with its conserved first and last residue. D genes are given only for firm matches. The size of a clone is reported for some rows only, either as once, few or many, or as a class for expanded clones.

CDR3 DNA: TGCGCCAGCACATTAGGGGCTGGCTACGAGCAGTACTTC
CDR3 protein: CASTLGAGYEQYF
clone size: many
D gene: -
J gene: TRBJ2-7
V gene: TRBV10-2

CDR3 DNA: TGCAGTGCTTCCCGAAACCGGAATGAGCAGTTCTTC
CDR3 protein: CSASRNRNEQFF
clone size: many
D gene: -
J gene: TRBJ2-1
V gene: TRBV20-1

CDR3 DNA: TGTGCCAGCTATCCCAGCGGGGGAGGCTACGAGCAGTACTTC
CDR3 protein: CASYPSGGGYEQYF
clone size: many
D gene: TRBD2
J gene: TRBJ2-7
V gene: TRBV6-1

CDR3 DNA: TGTGCCAGCTCACCCCGGGACAGAGAAGAGACCCAGTACTTC
CDR3 protein: CASSPRDREETQYF
clone size: once
D gene: TRBD1
J gene: TRBJ2-5
V gene: TRBV18

CDR3 DNA: TGTGCCAGCAGTTTCGCACTAGCGGGATCCTCCTACGAGCAGTACTTC
CDR3 protein: CASSFALAGSSYEQYF
clone size: few
D gene: TRBD2
J gene: TRBJ2-7
V gene: TRBV27

CDR3 DNA: TGCAGTGCTAGCCTTTGGGCATATGGCTACACCTTC
CDR3 protein: CSASLWAYGYTF
clone size: many
D gene: -
J gene: TRBJ1-2
V gene: TRBV20-1

CDR3 DNA: TGTGCCAGCAGTTTGGGACAGGATAATGAAAAACTGTTTTTT
CDR3 protein: CASSLGQDNEKLFF
clone size: -
D gene: TRBD1
J gene: TRBJ1-4
V gene: TRBV28

CDR3 DNA: TGTGCCAGCAGTCAAACAGGGGCGGCAGGGAACTATGGCTACACCTTC
CDR3 protein: CASSQTGAAGNYGYTF
clone size: many
D gene: TRBD1
J gene: TRBJ1-2
V gene: TRBV28

CDR3 DNA: TGCAGTGCCCAGAGGGTACTAGCGTCCGGGGAGCTGTTTTTT
CDR3 protein: CSAQRVLASGELFF
clone size: many
D gene: TRBD2
J gene: TRBJ2-2
V gene: TRBV20-1

CDR3 DNA: TGTGCCAGCAGCCCCCGTTTAGTGGTACCCCACGAGCAGTACTTC
CDR3 protein: CASSPRLVVPHEQYF
clone size: few
D gene: -
J gene: TRBJ2-7
V gene: TRBV6-1

CDR3 DNA: TGTGCCAGCAGTCCCCGCCGGGATAAAGAGACCCAGTACTTC
CDR3 protein: CASSPRRDKETQYF
clone size: -
D gene: -
J gene: TRBJ2-5
V gene: TRBV27

CDR3 DNA: TGTGCCAGCAGCTTAGGAAGGTGGGGGGGGAACCAAGAGACCCAGTACTTC
CDR3 protein: CASSLGRWGGNQETQYF
clone size: -
D gene: TRBD2
J gene: TRBJ2-5
V gene: TRBV7-2

CDR3 DNA: TGTGCCAGCAGCTTTGCAGTCAGGGGAAGGGACCTCCACTTT
CDR3 protein: CASSFAVRGRDLHF
clone size: many
D gene: -
J gene: TRBJ1-6
V gene: TRBV7-8

CDR3 DNA: TGCGCCAGCAGTGAGTTCGCGGGAGAGGAGACCCAGTACTTC
CDR3 protein: CASSEFAGEETQYF
clone size: -
D gene: TRBD2
J gene: TRBJ2-5
V gene: TRBV10-1

CDR3 DNA: TGTGCCAGCAGAGGAAGTGGTACTGAAGCTTTCTTT
CDR3 protein: CASRGSGTEAFF
clone size: many
D gene: -
J gene: TRBJ1-1
V gene: TRBV28

CDR3 DNA: TGTGCCAGTAGTATACGAGGACAGGGTGGGCAAGCTTTCTTT
CDR3 protein: CASSIRGQGGQAFF
clone size: medium-sized
D gene: TRBD1
J gene: TRBJ1-1
V gene: TRBV19

CDR3 DNA: TGCAGCGTTGAGGTAACCTCCTACAATGAGCAGTTCTTC
CDR3 protein: CSVEVTSYNEQFF
clone size: -
D gene: -
J gene: TRBJ2-1
V gene: TRBV29-1

CDR3 DNA: TGTGCCAGCACCCAGAGAGGGGGCGCGTTAGTTGGCTACACCTTC
CDR3 protein: CASTQRGGALVGYTF
clone size: -
D gene: TRBD1
J gene: TRBJ1-2
V gene: TRBV6-1

CDR3 DNA: TGTGCCAGCGGCGGAGGGAGCTCCTACAATGAGCAGTTCTTC
CDR3 protein: CASGGGSSYNEQFF
clone size: -
D gene: -
J gene: TRBJ2-1
V gene: TRBV5-8

CDR3 DNA: TGTGCCTGGAGTGGCGCTGCTCAATCTAGCACAGATACGCAGTATTTT
CDR3 protein: CAWSGAAQSSTDTQYF
clone size: many
D gene: -
J gene: TRBJ2-3
V gene: TRBV30

CDR3 DNA: TGTGCCAGCAGCCGAGAAGCGGCGATGGGCAATGAAAAACTGTTTTTT
CDR3 protein: CASSREAAMGNEKLFF
clone size: -
D gene: -
J gene: TRBJ1-4
V gene: TRBV4-2

CDR3 DNA: TGTGCCAGCAGCCCCCGGTGGGGGAGGAGGGCTTTCTTT
CDR3 protein: CASSPRWGRRAFF
clone size: -
D gene: -
J gene: TRBJ1-1
V gene: TRBV6-1

CDR3 DNA: TGTGCCAGCAGCTCCGACAGGGGGAACACTGAAGCTTTCTTT
CDR3 protein: CASSSDRGNTEAFF
clone size: many
D gene: TRBD1
J gene: TRBJ1-1
V gene: TRBV4-2

CDR3 DNA: TGTGCCAGCAGCCAAGGGGTTATGAACACTGAAGCTTTCTTT
CDR3 protein: CASSQGVMNTEAFF
clone size: many
D gene: -
J gene: TRBJ1-1
V gene: TRBV3-1

CDR3 DNA: TGTGCCAGCAGCCTCAGCGGGAGGACAGATACGCAGTATTTT
CDR3 protein: CASSLSGRTDTQYF
clone size: -
D gene: TRBD2
J gene: TRBJ2-3
V gene: TRBV14

CDR3 DNA: TGTGCCAGCAGTCCTCGGACAGGGGGGCACATTCAGTACTTC
CDR3 protein: CASSPRTGGHIQYF
clone size: -
D gene: TRBD1
J gene: TRBJ2-4
V gene: TRBV6-2/TRBV6-3